This T cell receptor beta chain was sequenced for a study of metastatic and nonmetastatic thyroid tumors. Study details: Repertoires from malignant and benign thyroid patients were compared across blood and tumor or nodule tissue. The study, taken as a whole, reports: For both blood and tumor, malignant thyroid tumors reportedly showed significantly higher TCR beta diversity than benign nodules did.

All patients were untreated before thyroid surgery. Remarks on this clone: Its antigen is undetermined.

TCRdb reprocessed the PCR reads using MiXCR. The sample records some 4,000 clones, nearly 30% being singletons. The sample comprised adjacent normal tissue. This clonotype was sampled from a male donor with papillary thyroid cancer or a benign thyroid nodule (not recorded which). Some clones in this sample may be carry-over from other donors' samples.

The CDR3 nucleotides read TGCAGTGCTAGAGACTCCGGGACAAAGTCTGAAGCTTTCTTT. Protein sequence: CSARDSGTKSEAFF. The J gene is TRBJ1-1, the V gene TRBV20-1, with D perhaps TRBD1 (6 bases). V was clipped by 0 bases and J by 6 bases, with 14 bases between them. Germline values: CDR1 DFQATT, CDR2 SNEGSKA (reference sequence). This CDR3 contains 14 residues.